This T cell receptor (beta chain) was identified in a study of T cells after yellow fever vaccination. Turning to the study itself: Where fractions had low cell numbers, libraries were prepared from them with the SMART-Seq v4 Ultra Low Input RNA kit. Points from the study as a whole: A faster peak, day 5 versus 15, was reached by the weaker secondary response.

Comments on this clonotype: The antigen is unknown.

TCRdb reprocessed the 5' RACE reads via MiXCR and lists one record per CDR3 protein. Of 400,000 to 650,000 distinct CDR3 sequences in the sample, around a fifth were seen once. The clonotype originates from a man between 18 and 29 years old who received the YFV17D yellow fever vaccine. The specimen was PBMCs, collected approximately 20 days after the first yellow fever vaccination.

The CDR3 DNA reads TGTGCCAGCAGTTTAACGGGTGCCCTTCGCACAGATACGCAGTATTTT. Protein: CASSLTGALRTDTQYF. The V call is TRBV28, the J call TRBJ2-3, with D unresolved. The CDR3 totals 16 residues. The germline V gene has CDR1 MDHEN and CDR2 SYDVKM. Trimming stripped 2 bases from V and 1 base from J, with 13 bases between.